A single T cell receptor (beta chain) is shown here with its context. The CDR3 consists of 15 residues. Germline assignment: CDR1 MNHEY and CDR2 SMNVEV (reference sequence). V shed 4 bases, J shed 4 bases, and the junction held 9 bases outside the gene matches. This specimen belongs to a study of blood T cells in healthy people across ages. A J-beta primer mix and a sample-barcoded 5' primer were used in a second PCR of about 6 to 12 cycles. All cDNA molecules were each tagged by a template-switch adaptor with 12 random nucleotides. Via MiXCR, TCRdb re-called the 5' RACE reads, giving one row per CDR3 protein. The sample has 800,000 or so distinct CDR3 sequences, under 80% seen once.

The sample taken for sequencing was blood. The receptor was isolated from a man aged 25-40 years in good health. This rearrangement joins TRBV27 to TRBJ1-2, with 7 bases aligning to TRBD1. The CDR3 nucleotides read TGTGCCAGCAGTTCGACCATTACAGGGGTCTATGGCTACACCTTC. Protein: CASSSTITGVYGYTF.